This T cell receptor (beta chain) was sequenced during a study of cytomegalovirus exposure and HLA in healthy donors. CDR3 length: 17 residues. Germline-derived CDR1 and CDR2 are SGHRS and YFSETQ. Germline trimming cut 4 bases from V and 8 bases from J; bases unmatched to any gene: 14. It was with 60 Vbeta and 13 Jbeta primers that the PCR ran. The table came from immunoSEQ multiplex PCR; TCRdb's copy has only in-frame clones and leaves some out. The sample contains more than 85,000 clones, approximately 71% of which appear only once. Sequencing used PBMCs. The TCR comes from a male donor in good health and CMV-seropositive. The chain links TRBV5-1 to TRBJ2-1; TRBD2 matches at 11 bases. This CDR3 reads CASSDPGLAADPDEQFF. The CDR3 DNA sequence: TGCGCCAGCAGCGATCCGGGACTAGCGGCTGACCCCGATGAGCAGTTCTTC.